The 23 T cell receptor beta chains in this list originate from one sample, sequenced in a study of T cells in Graves' hyperthyroidism and ophthalmopathy. Researchers took RNA transcripts and amplified the TCR beta CDR3 regions from them. First-round RT-PCR targeting the TCR CDR3 was performed with the HTBI primer set. TCRdb called the multiplex PCR reads again in MiXCR, with one record for every CDR3 protein. Counted here are a few hundred thousand distinct CDR3 sequences, just under 25% occurring once; the ten biggest clones make up 70% to 75%. Material: blood. These receptors came from a man aged 50-60 years with Graves' hyperthyroidism.

This clonotype was observed a handful of times. The chain combines TRBV11-2 with TRBJ1-4; no reliable D call. CDR3 length equals 15 residues. Germline V lookup: CDR1 SGHAT, CDR2 FQNNGV. Trimming took off 1 base at V and 5 bases at J, with 11 bases between the two ends. The CDR3 DNA is TGTGCCAGCAGCTTAGGTTACGGGGAGAATGAAAAACTGTTTTTT. This encodes CASSLGYGENEKLFF.

A few counts support this clonotype. The chain carries TRBV5-1 and TRBJ2-7; no reliable D call. CDR3 length equals 15 residues. Trimming shortened V by 0 bases and J by 2 bases, and 12 bases separated the two germline ends. Germline CDR1 SGHRS, CDR2 YFSETQ. The CDR3 sequence: CASSLGYGSTYEQYF. In DNA, the CDR3 is TGCGCCAGCAGCTTGGGGTACGGTTCCACCTACGAGCAGTACTTC. The variable domain in full, with the rest retrieved from reference TRBV5-1 and TRBJ2-7, is KAGVTQTPRYLIKTRGQQVTLSCSPISGHRSVSWYQQTPGQGLQFLFEYFSETQRNKGNFPGRFSGRQFSNSRSEMNVSTLELGDSALYLCASSLGYGSTYEQYFGPGTRLTVT.

Ten or more counts support this clonotype. The chain recombines TRBV7-9 with TRBJ2-7, with a tentative D call TRBD2 (6 bases). This CDR3 has 14 residues. Trimming removed 5 bases from V and 2 bases from J, with 13 bases in between. Per the germline V gene, CDR1 is SEHNR and CDR2 is FQNEAQ (reference sequence). Here the CDR3 reads CASSPGSSTYEQYF. DNA of the CDR3: TGTGCCAGCAGCCCCGGGAGCTCCACCTACGAGCAGTACTTC.

The rearrangement uses TRBV5-6 and TRBJ2-1; tentative D call: TRBD2 (6 bases). Germline lookup yields CDR1 SGHDT and CDR2 YYEEEE. V shed 0 bases and J shed 7 bases, with 11 bases lying between them. The CDR3 length is 14 residues. The CDR3 reads CASSLVEGGNEQFF. The CDR3 bases are TGTGCCAGCAGCTTGGTGGAGGGAGGTAATGAGCAGTTCTTC.

This chain connects TRBV5-1 to TRBJ1-2; TRBD1 might be the D (6 bases). Trimming left V 4 bases short and J 5 bases short, with 15 bases between. CDR3 length: 14 residues. CDR1 and CDR2 (germline): SGHRS, YFSETQ. CDR3 DNA sequence: TGCGCCAGCAGCCGGGATGGCAGGGGATATGGCTACACCTTC. Protein sequence: CASSRDGRGYGYTF. Together with reference TRBV5-1 and TRBJ1-2, the CDR3 gives the full variable domain: KAGVTQTPRYLIKTRGQQVTLSCSPISGHRSVSWYQQTPGQGLQFLFEYFSETQRNKGNFPGRFSGRQFSNSRSEMNVSTLELGDSALYLCASSRDGRGYGYTFGSGTRLTVV.

This clonotype was seen at least ten times. The rearrangement links TRBV28 to TRBJ2-1, with TRBD2 identical over 10 bases. The CDR3 totals 16 residues. The germline gives CDR1 MDHEN, CDR2 SYDVKM. The trim removed 2 bases at V and 8 bases at J, leaving 9 bases unmatched. This chain's CDR3 is CASSLGGAGGLDEQFF. DNA of the CDR3: TGTGCCAGCAGTTTAGGGGGAGCGGGAGGGTTGGATGAGCAGTTCTTC.

The chain combines TRBV14 with TRBJ2-2; D is tentatively TRBD1 or TRBD2 (5 bases each). V shed 1 base and J shed 6 bases, with 9 bases lying between them. Germline V lookup: CDR1 SGHDN, CDR2 FVKESK. The CDR3 runs 14 residues. This CDR3 is CASSQVLGAGELFF. The CDR3 DNA sequence: TGTGCCAGCAGCCAAGTTCTGGGGGCCGGGGAGCTGTTTTTT. Full variable domain (remainder filled in from reference TRBV14 and TRBJ2-2): EAGVTQFPSHSVIEKGQTVTLRCDPISGHDNLYWYRRVMGKEIKFLLHFVKESKQDESGMPNNRFLAERTGGTYSTLKVQPAELEDSGVYFCASSQVLGAGELFFGEGSRLTVL.

This clonotype was seen a handful of times. The CDR3 nucleotides are TGCAGTGCTAGAGGAATTCAGGCCAGCTCCTACGAGCAGTACTTC. Protein product: CSARGIQASSYEQYF. The chain links TRBV20-1 to TRBJ2-7, with D hard to call. Germline loops: CDR1 DFQATT, CDR2 SNEGSKA (reference sequence). Between the trimmed V and J ends, which lost 1 base and 0 bases, there was a span of 13 bases. The CDR3 runs 15 residues.

In this sample, this clonotype turned up many times. The chain has TRBV7-8 and TRBJ1-2; no definite D call. The CDR3 runs to 17 residues. Germline CDR1 SGHVS, CDR2 FQNEAQ. Trimming pared 1 base from V and 8 bases from J, leaving 23 bases between. CDR3 amino acids: CASSLGAGGQYRQGYTF. The CDR3 bases are TGTGCCAGCAGCTTAGGGGCGGGTGGGCAGTACCGCCAGGGCTACACCTTC.

This clonotype was detected a few times. The CDR3 region has the DNA TGTGCCAGCGGCCCGGGGGGGAGCAATCAGCCCCAGCATTTT. It encodes CASGPGGSNQPQHF. The chain joins TRBV27 to TRBJ1-5; maybe TRBD1 (5 bases). Trimming removed 8 bases at V and 1 base at J, with 12 bases between. The germline gives CDR1 MNHEY, CDR2 SMNVEV (reference sequence). The CDR3 runs to 14 residues.

This CDR3 is CASNRDGSEEQYF. Written as DNA, the CDR3 is TGTGCCAGCAACCGGGACGGTAGCGAAGAGCAGTACTTC. V is TRBV2 and J is TRBJ2-7, with D possibly called TRBD1 or TRBD2 (5 bases each). V lost 7 bases and J 7 bases, leaving 17 bases between the germline ends. Germline V lookup: CDR1 SNHLY, CDR2 FYNNEI. The CDR3 loop spans 13 amino acids.

CDR3 sequence (DNA): TGTGCCAGCAGTTTGGGAGGGCCCATCGTTTCACCCCTCCACTTT. Translating it yields CASSLGGPIVSPLHF. J is TRBJ1-6 and V is TRBV27; D call uncertain. The CDR3 has 15 residues. V dropped 3 bases and J dropped 9 bases, with 15 bases sitting between them. Germline V lookup: CDR1 MNHEY, CDR2 SMNVEV (reference sequence).

This clonotype was detected only a few times. Here the CDR3 reads CASSSRGGNYEQYF. Here the CDR3 DNA reads TGTGCCAGCAGTTCCCGGGGGGGTAACTACGAGCAGTACTTC. The V call is TRBV28, the J call TRBJ2-7; TRBD2 matches 8 bases. CDR3 length: 14 residues. CDR1 MDHEN and CDR2 SYDVKM come from the germline V gene. V lost 4 bases and J lost 3; bases outside the gene matches: 5. The entire variable domain, with the rest obtained from reference TRBV28 and TRBJ2-7, is as follows: DVKVTQSSRYLVKRTGEKVFLECVQDMDHENMFWYRQDPGLGLRLIYFSYDVKMKEKGDIPEGYSVSREKKERFSLILESASTNQTSMYLCASSSRGGNYEQYFGPGTRLTVT.

This clonotype has more than one count but fewer than ten. The chain is built from TRBV29-1 and TRBJ2-3; D not resolved. Germline loops: CDR1 SQVTM, CDR2 ANQGSEA. The length of the CDR3 is 12 residues. The V and J ends lost 4 bases and 2 bases respectively, with 7 bases between them. The CDR3 DNA reads TGCAGCGTTGGTTCGCACACAGATACGCAGTATTTT. It yields the protein CSVGSHTDTQYF.

V is TRBV29-1 and J is TRBJ2-5; 11 bases fit TRBD2. Germline-derived CDR1 and CDR2 are SQVTM and ANQGSEA. V shed 5 bases, J shed 6 bases, and the junction held 5 bases outside the gene matches. The length of the CDR3 is 13 residues. The CDR3 loop reads CSVIAGGEKTQYF. DNA for the CDR3: TGCAGCGTTATAGCGGGGGGGGAAAAGACCCAGTACTTC.

This clonotype was picked up a small number of times. The J gene is TRBJ2-1, the V gene TRBV15, with D unclear. V gave up 1 base and J gave up 4 bases, with 2 bases separating them. The CDR3 spans 12 residues. Germline loops: CDR1 LNHNV, CDR2 YYDKDF (reference sequence). The CDR3 DNA follows: TGTGCCACCAGCAGAGGGTACAATGAGCAGTTCTTC. This translates into CATSRGYNEQFF.

This clonotype was detected once. The rearrangement joins TRBV20-1 to TRBJ2-7; 9 bases align to TRBD2. The V segment lost 2 bases and the J segment 0 bases; nucleotides outside the gene matches: 8. There are 16 residues in the CDR3. The germline gives CDR1 DFQATT, CDR2 SNEGSKA (reference sequence). CDR3 in amino acids: CSARTTSGSSSYEQYF. The CDR3 DNA sequence: TGCAGTGCTAGAACCACTAGCGGGTCCAGCTCCTACGAGCAGTACTTC.

The genes are TRBV7-9 and TRBJ2-7, with D perhaps TRBD1 or TRBD2 (6 bases each). The CDR3 runs to 17 residues. The germline CDR1 and CDR2 sequences are SEHNR and FQNEAQ (reference sequence). Trimming removed 8 bases at V and 4 bases at J, with 27 bases between. The CDR3 loop is CASLGKAQGGTKYEQYF. CDR3 nucleotides: TGTGCCAGCCTTGGCAAGGCACAGGGAGGAACGAAGTACGAGCAGTACTTC.

This clonotype came up many times. The chain uses TRBV30 and TRBJ2-4; D call uncertain. Germline CDR1 and CDR2: GTSNPN and SVGIG (reference sequence). CDR3 length: 11 residues. V shed 0 bases and J shed 8 bases, with 5 bases lying between them. CDR3 protein: CAWSVGDIQYF. As DNA, the CDR3 is TGTGCCTGGAGTGTTGGGGACATTCAGTACTTC.

The sample holds many counts of this clonotype. V is TRBV28 and J is TRBJ2-7; D is possibly TRBD1 or TRBD2 (6 bases each). The CDR3 totals 15 residues. Between the trimmed V and J ends, which lost 8 bases and 3 bases, there was a span of 20 bases. The germline CDR1 and CDR2 sequences are MDHEN and SYDVKM. CDR3 nucleotide sequence: TGTGCCAGCTGTCCGGAGGGGACATCTATCTACGAGCAGTACTTC. It is translated as CASCPEGTSIYEQYF. The complete variable domain, with remaining parts taken from reference TRBV28 and TRBJ2-7, reads DVKVTQSSRYLVKRTGEKVFLECVQDMDHENMFWYRQDPGLGLRLIYFSYDVKMKEKGDIPEGYSVSREKKERFSLILESASTNQTSMYLCASCPEGTSIYEQYFGPGTRLTVT.

On this clonotype itself: Compared with germline, one end of the junction differs, possibly owing to a read error. DNA for the CDR3: TGTGCCAACAGTGATGTCAGGGGTGAGACCCAGTACTTC. Protein product: CANSDVRGETQYF. V usage is TRBV6-1 and J usage is TRBJ2-5; D perhaps matches TRBD1 (6 bases). There are 13 residues in the CDR3. Germline loops: CDR1 MNHNS, CDR2 SASEGT.

The chain has TRBV2 and TRBJ1-2; D uncertain. The CDR3 totals 12 residues. Germline loops: CDR1 SNHLY, CDR2 FYNNEI. Deletions cut 7 bases from V and 4 bases from J, with 10 bases between. CDR3: CASTVSSYGYTF. The CDR3 DNA follows: TGTGCCAGCACAGTCAGTAGCTATGGCTACACCTTC.

This clonotype was recorded at least ten times. V gene TRBV2 combines with J gene TRBJ2-5; 11 positions match TRBD2. The CDR3 sequence is 15 residues long. Germline CDR1 SNHLY, CDR2 FYNNEI. The junction had 8 bases not matched to a gene; V was cut back by 8 bases and J by 3 bases. The CDR3 spells CASSGTSGYKETQYF. CDR3 coding DNA: TGTGCCAGCTCGGGGACTAGCGGTTATAAAGAGACCCAGTACTTC.